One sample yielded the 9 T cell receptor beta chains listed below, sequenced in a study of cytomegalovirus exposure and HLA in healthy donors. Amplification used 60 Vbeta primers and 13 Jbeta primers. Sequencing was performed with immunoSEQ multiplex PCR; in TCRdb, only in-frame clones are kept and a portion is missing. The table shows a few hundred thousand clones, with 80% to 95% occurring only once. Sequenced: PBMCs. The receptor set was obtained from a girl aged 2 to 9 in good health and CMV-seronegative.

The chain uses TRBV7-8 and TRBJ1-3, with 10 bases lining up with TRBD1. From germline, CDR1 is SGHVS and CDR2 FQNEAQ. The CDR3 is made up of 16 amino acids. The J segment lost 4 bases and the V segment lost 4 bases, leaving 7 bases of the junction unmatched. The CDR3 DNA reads TGTGCCAGCAGCTCCTTGACAGGGGGCGTCGGAAACACCATATATTTT. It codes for CASSSLTGGVGNTIYF.

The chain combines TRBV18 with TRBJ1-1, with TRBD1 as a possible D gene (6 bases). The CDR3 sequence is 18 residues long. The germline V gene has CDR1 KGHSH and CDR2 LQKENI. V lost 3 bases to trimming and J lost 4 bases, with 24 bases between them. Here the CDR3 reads CASSPVSYRAGSGTEAFF. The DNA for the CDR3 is TGTGCCAGCTCACCGGTTTCGTACAGGGCCGGCTCGGGCACTGAAGCTTTCTTT.

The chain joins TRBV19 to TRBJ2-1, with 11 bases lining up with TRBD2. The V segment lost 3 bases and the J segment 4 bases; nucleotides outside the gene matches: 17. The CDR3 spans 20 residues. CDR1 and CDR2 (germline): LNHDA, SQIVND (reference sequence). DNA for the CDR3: TGTGCCAGTAGTATCCCACCTTTTGGACTAGCGGGTGACTCTTACAATGAGCAGTTCTTC. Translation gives CASSIPPFGLAGDSYNEQFF.

DNA for the CDR3: TGTGCCAGCAGCTTGGGGGGGGTTCCCAATGAGCAGTTCTTC. Translating gives CASSLGGVPNEQFF. The chain has TRBV5-4 and TRBJ2-1; D is possibly TRBD2 (6 bases). V lost 0 bases to trimming and J lost 6 bases, with 10 bases between them. The CDR3 has 14 amino acids. CDR1 SGHNT and CDR2 YYREEE come from the germline V gene (reference sequence).

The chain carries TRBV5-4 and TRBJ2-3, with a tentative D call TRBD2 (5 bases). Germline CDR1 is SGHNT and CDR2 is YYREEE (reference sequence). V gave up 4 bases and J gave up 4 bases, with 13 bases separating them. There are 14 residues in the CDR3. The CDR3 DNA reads TGTGCCAGCAGCCCAGACTATGGTGCAGATACGCAGTATTTT. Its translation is CASSPDYGADTQYF.

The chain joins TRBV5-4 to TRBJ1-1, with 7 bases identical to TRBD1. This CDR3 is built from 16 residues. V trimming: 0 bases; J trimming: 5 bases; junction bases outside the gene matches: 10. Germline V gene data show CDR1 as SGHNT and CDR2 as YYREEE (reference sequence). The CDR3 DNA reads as TGTGCCAGCAGCTTGGACAGGGGTTTGGAGGGTACTGAAGCTTTCTTT. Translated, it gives CASSLDRGLEGTEAFF.

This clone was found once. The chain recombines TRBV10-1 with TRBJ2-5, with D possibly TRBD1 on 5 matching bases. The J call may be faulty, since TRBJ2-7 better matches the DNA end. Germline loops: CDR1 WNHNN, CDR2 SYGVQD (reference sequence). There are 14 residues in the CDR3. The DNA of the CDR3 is TGCGCCAGCAGTGACGGACACCCCCCCTACGAGCAGTACTTC. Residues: CASSDGHPPYEQYF.

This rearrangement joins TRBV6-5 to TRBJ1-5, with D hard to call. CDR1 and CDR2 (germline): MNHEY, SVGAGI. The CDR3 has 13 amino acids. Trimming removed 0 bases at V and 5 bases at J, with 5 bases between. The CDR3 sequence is CASSYSGYQPQHF. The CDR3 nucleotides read TGTGCCAGCAGTTACTCCGGTTATCAGCCCCAGCATTTT.

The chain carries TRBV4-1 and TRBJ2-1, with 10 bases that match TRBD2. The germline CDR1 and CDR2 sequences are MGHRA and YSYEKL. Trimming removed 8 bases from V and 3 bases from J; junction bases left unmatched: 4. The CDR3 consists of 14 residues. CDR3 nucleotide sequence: TGCGCCAGCGGCAGCGGGGGGGACTACAATGAGCAGTTCTTC. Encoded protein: CASGSGGDYNEQFF.